Presented here are 8 T cell receptor beta chains from one specimen sequenced in a study of T-cell reconstitution after alpha-beta-depleted transplantation in children. Unique molecular identifiers were incorporated into the prepared TCRbeta library. From the PCR reads, TCRdb called clonotypes with MiXCR, one entry per CDR3 protein. The table records around 530,000 distinct CDR3 sequences, 32% of them present only once. The material sequenced was PBMCs from the stem cell graft donor, taken from the stem cell graft. These receptors were collected from a human donor who donated a stem cell graft to a child with aplastic anemia.

A few counts support this clonotype. The chain recombines TRBV20-1 with TRBJ1-2; no clear D gene. Trimming left V 4 bases short and J 5 bases short, with 14 bases between. The germline V gene has CDR1 DFQATT and CDR2 SNEGSKA (reference sequence). This CDR3 is built from 13 residues. The CDR3 loop reads CSAKSGVGYGYTF. The CDR3 DNA sequence: TGCAGTGCTAAGAGTGGGGTAGGGTATGGCTACACCTTC.

The chain couples TRBV25-1 to TRBJ2-5, with 12 bases identical to TRBD2. V lost 3 bases to trimming and J lost 5 bases; unmatched junction nucleotides: 4. The CDR3 is 15 residues long. Germline V lookup: CDR1 MGHDK, CDR2 SYGVNS. The chain's CDR3 is CASSDRLAGGETQYF. The CDR3 DNA reads as TGTGCCAGCAGTGATCGGCTAGCGGGAGGGGAGACCCAGTACTTC.

CDR3 amino acids: CAWSGRFSGSSYEQYV. The CDR3 nucleotides read TGTGCCTGGAGCGGGCGATTTAGCGGGAGCTCCTACGAGCAGTACGTC. The J gene is TRBJ2-7, the V gene TRBV30, with 9 bases matching TRBD2. Per germline, CDR1 GTSNPN and CDR2 SVGIG (reference sequence). The CDR3 length is 16 residues. V dropped 3 bases and J dropped 0; count of bases not matched to a gene: 9.

The gene calls are TRBV6-1 and TRBJ2-5; 7 positions agree with TRBD2. This CDR3 is built from 14 residues. The V gene's germline CDR1 is MNHNS and CDR2 SASEGT. After removal of 7 bases from V and 3 bases from J, the junction contained 8 bases not matched to a gene. The CDR3 nucleotides read TGTGCCAGCACTCTACGGCGGGAGAAAGAGACCCAGTACTTC. This sequence encodes CASTLRREKETQYF.

This chain uses TRBV7-2 with TRBJ2-5; unclear D gene. The CDR3 is 12 residues long. Germline CDR1 reads SGHTA; CDR2 reads FQGNSA. V lost 5 bases and J lost 6, with 10 bases in between. As DNA, the CDR3 is TGTGCCAGCAGCCCAGGAATGAAGACCCAGTACTTC. It is translated as CASSPGMKTQYF.

This clonotype appeared many times. The chain links TRBV12-3 or TRBV12-4 to TRBJ2-1; D is possibly TRBD2 (6 bases). The CDR3 spans 15 residues. Trimming took 6 bases from V and 2 from J, leaving 14 bases between them. The CDR3 region is CASSRRESTYNEQFF. The DNA for the CDR3 is TGTGCCAGCAGCCGTCGGGAGTCTACCTACAATGAGCAGTTCTTC.

The chain recombines TRBV11-2 with TRBJ2-7; TRBD1 matches 9 bases. The germline V gene has CDR1 SGHAT and CDR2 FQNNGV. Trimming took 2 bases from V and 2 from J; bases not matched to a gene: 7. The CDR3 is made up of 16 amino acids. The CDR3 DNA reads TGTGCCAGCAGCTTAAGGGGAGGGGACAGGGCCTACGAGCAGTACTTC. Residues: CASSLRGGDRAYEQYF.

This clonotype came up a few times. This chain uses TRBV27 with TRBJ1-5, with D perhaps TRBD1 (5 bases). With 3 bases removed from V and 7 bases from J, the gap between germline ends came to 10 bases. CDR3 length: 13 residues. Germline V gene data show CDR1 as MNHEY and CDR2 as SMNVEV (reference sequence). CDR3 coding DNA: TGTGCCAGCAGTTTGGAGGGGCAACAGCCCCAGCATTTT. Its translation is CASSLEGQQPQHF.